The next 20 T cell receptor beta chains were all read from a single sample in a study of T cells in Graves' hyperthyroidism and ophthalmopathy. RNA transcripts served as the template for amplifying TCR beta CDR3 regions. Researchers ran a first-round RT-PCR on the TCR CDR3 using the HTBI primer set. TCRdb re-called the multiplex PCR reads with MiXCR, one entry per CDR3 protein. The sample holds 600,000 to 700,000 distinct CDR3 sequences, roughly 15% seen once. Sequenced sample: blood. The origin of the receptors is a woman in her thirties or forties with Graves' ophthalmopathy.

The sample holds many counts of this clonotype. This chain connects TRBV12-3 or TRBV12-4 to TRBJ2-2, with D perhaps TRBD1 (5 bases). The CDR3 extends over 14 amino acids. The V end was cut by 8 bases, the J end by 0 bases, with 10 bases between. CDR3 sequence (DNA): TGTGCCAGCGACAGCCAACCGAACACCGGGGAGCTGTTTTTT. This translates into CASDSQPNTGELFF.

This clonotype has at least ten counts. The V call is TRBV6-2 or TRBV6-3, the J call TRBJ2-2; 7 bases agree with TRBD2. This CDR3 has 18 amino acids. Per the germline V gene, CDR1 is MNHEY and CDR2 is SVGEGT. Trimming removed 0 bases from V and 2 bases from J; junction bases left unmatched: 9. DNA of the CDR3: TGTGCCAGCAGTTACTCCCGACAGCGGGATTATAACACCGGGGAGCTGTTTTTT. Protein sequence: CASSYSRQRDYNTGELFF.

This clonotype was seen a handful of times. CDR3 nucleotide sequence: TGCGCCAGCAGACAGACCGACAGTCTCCGGTACGAGCAGTACTTC. Translating gives CASRQTDSLRYEQYF. This rearrangement joins TRBV5-1 to TRBJ2-7; maybe TRBD1 (5 bases). The CDR3 is made up of 15 amino acids. V dropped 5 bases and J dropped 4 bases, with 19 bases sitting between them. Germline lookup yields CDR1 SGHRS and CDR2 YFSETQ. Based on the CDR3 plus reference TRBV5-1 and TRBJ2-7, the full variable domain is KAGVTQTPRYLIKTRGQQVTLSCSPISGHRSVSWYQQTPGQGLQFLFEYFSETQRNKGNFPGRFSGRQFSNSRSEMNVSTLELGDSALYLCASRQTDSLRYEQYFGPGTRLTVT.

DNA of the CDR3: TGCGCCAGCATGGCCCTCAGTGGAAAAGAAACTAACACCGGGGAGCTGTTTTTT. This encodes CASMALSGKETNTGELFF. The chain uses TRBV5-1 and TRBJ2-2; no clear D gene. The germline gives CDR1 SGHRS, CDR2 YFSETQ. Trimming took off 6 bases at V and 2 bases at J, with 23 bases between the two ends. CDR3 length: 18 residues.

This clonotype was observed many times. The rearrangement joins TRBV11-2 to TRBJ2-2; D ambiguous. The CDR3 spans 15 residues. V dropped 0 bases and J dropped 6 bases, with 11 bases sitting between them. Germline CDR1 is SGHAT and CDR2 is FQNNGV. CDR3: CASSLDSGLPGELFF. CDR3 in DNA: TGTGCCAGCAGCTTAGATTCAGGTCTACCCGGGGAGCTGTTTTTT.

The rearrangement links TRBV5-1 to TRBJ2-5, with 9 bases that match TRBD1. The CDR3 sequence is 14 residues long. V was pared by 0 bases and J by 7 bases, with 4 bases of the junction left unmatched. Germline values: CDR1 SGHRS, CDR2 YFSETQ. In DNA, the CDR3 is TGCGCCAGCAGCTTGGGGACAGGGGAGGGGACCCAGTACTTC. Translation: CASSLGTGEGTQYF.

This clonotype was counted ten times or more. The chain is built from TRBV20-1 and TRBJ1-1; D unclear. The germline CDR1 and CDR2 sequences are DFQATT and SNEGSKA (reference sequence). The CDR3 sequence is 11 residues long. Between the trimmed V and J ends, which lost 6 bases and 7 bases, there was a span of 12 bases. The CDR3 nucleotides are TGCAGTGCGCCCGGACCGCTTGAAGCTTTCTTT. The encoded protein is CSAPGPLEAFF.

The sample holds many counts of this clonotype. The chain links TRBV6-2 or TRBV6-3 to TRBJ2-2; D may be TRBD2 (5 bases). This CDR3 has 15 residues. Germline CDR1 MNHEY, CDR2 SVGEGT. V was shortened by 10 bases and J by 5 bases, with 20 bases between the two germline ends. CDR3 in amino acids: CAIRLTLAETGELFF. In nucleotides, the CDR3 is TGTGCCATTAGACTAACCCTAGCTGAGACCGGGGAGCTGTTTTTT.

This clonotype has a count of ten or more. This chain joins TRBV10-2 and TRBJ1-5; possibly TRBD1 for D (5 bases). The V end lost 4 bases, the J end lost 7 bases, and 14 bases lay between the germline ends. The germline gives CDR1 WSHSY, CDR2 SAAADI. The CDR3 sequence is 14 residues long. This CDR3 is CASSVWGKGQPQHF. CDR3 nucleotide sequence: TGCGCCAGCAGTGTTTGGGGTAAGGGGCAGCCCCAGCATTTT.

This clonotype was counted a few times. The genes are TRBV5-4 and TRBJ2-7; tentative D call: TRBD2 (5 bases). This CDR3 is built from 11 residues. From germline, CDR1 is SGHNT and CDR2 YYREEE (reference sequence). The V gene lost 4 bases and the J gene lost 6 bases, with 8 bases spanning the gap. Here the CDR3 reads CASSARGEQYF. As DNA, the CDR3 is TGTGCCAGCAGCGCCCGGGGCGAGCAGTACTTC.

This clonotype was counted many times. This chain joins TRBV7-2 and TRBJ2-5, with 8 bases matching TRBD1. This CDR3 has 15 residues. CDR1 is SGHTA, CDR2 FQGNSA, per germline. J lost 3 bases, V lost 7 bases, and 10 bases had no gene match. The CDR3 DNA sequence: TGTGCCAGCACCCTAACAGGGGGTATGGAAGAGACCCAGTACTTC. It codes for CASTLTGGMEETQYF.

In its sample, this clonotype was seen many times. The rearrangement links TRBV28 to TRBJ1-1, with D unclear. This CDR3 comprises 14 residues. Germline loops: CDR1 MDHEN, CDR2 SYDVKM. Trimming left V 3 bases short and J 0 bases short, with 8 bases between. This CDR3 is CASSLQYMNTEAFF. CDR3 DNA: TGTGCCAGCAGTTTGCAGTATATGAACACTGAAGCTTTCTTT.

This clonotype showed up many times. The V and J genes are TRBV12-3 or TRBV12-4 and TRBJ2-5, with TRBD2 identical over 16 bases. V gave up 6 bases and J gave up 4 bases; unmatched junction bases: 11. This CDR3 is 18 amino acids long. CDR3 protein: CASSAPGLAGGNSETQYF. As DNA, the CDR3 is TGTGCCAGCAGCGCTCCGGGACTAGCGGGAGGGAACTCAGAGACCCAGTACTTC.

This clonotype appeared many times. This chain uses TRBV12-3 or TRBV12-4 with TRBJ2-7, with D unresolved. V gave up 6 bases and J gave up 0 bases, with 15 bases separating them. The CDR3 sequence is 15 residues long. The CDR3: CASSPTLAISYEQYF. The CDR3 nucleotides are TGTGCCAGCAGCCCCACCTTAGCCATCTCCTACGAGCAGTACTTC.

The table lists this clonotype with many counts. The chain uses TRBV7-2 and TRBJ2-5; either TRBD1 or TRBD2 may fit D (5 bases each). V lost 5 bases and J lost 2, with 18 bases in between. The CDR3 loop spans 16 amino acids. Germline V gene sequence: CDR1 SGHTA, CDR2 FQGNSA. CDR3 sequence: CASSPMGLAGQETQYF. The CDR3 DNA follows: TGTGCCAGCAGCCCCATGGGGCTAGCTGGACAAGAGACCCAGTACTTC.

In its sample, this clonotype was seen many times. The chain employs TRBV18 and TRBJ1-2; D unclear. The germline CDR1 and CDR2 sequences are KGHSH and LQKENI. The V end was cut by 0 bases, the J end by 8 bases, with 13 bases between. The CDR3 sequence is 14 residues long. CDR3 sequence reads: CASSPPIGVSGYTF. In DNA form, the CDR3 reads TGTGCCAGCTCACCACCGATTGGCGTCTCCGGCTACACCTTC.

This clonotype was found many times. The V gene is TRBV27, the J gene TRBJ2-7, with TRBD2 matching 8 bases. The germline CDR1 and CDR2 sequences are MNHEY and SMNVEV (reference sequence). With 6 bases clipped from V and 7 bases from J, the junction kept 17 bases outside the gene matches. The CDR3 has 16 amino acids. Here the CDR3 reads CASRPNPLAGIGEQYF. CDR3 sequence (DNA): TGTGCCAGCAGGCCCAATCCCTTAGCGGGGATCGGAGAGCAGTACTTC.

The genes are TRBV11-2 and TRBJ1-5; TRBD1 agrees at 10 bases. CDR3 size: 14 residues. Germline V gene data show CDR1 as SGHAT and CDR2 as FQNNGV. The V gene end was trimmed by 5 bases and the J gene end by 5 bases; junction bases not matched to a gene: 3. CDR3 DNA: TGTGCCAGCAGCCGGACAGGGGGGGATCAGCCCCAGCATTTT. This gives the protein CASSRTGGDQPQHF.

The J gene is TRBJ1-5, the V gene TRBV6-2 or TRBV6-3; tentatively, D is TRBD1 (5 bases). The CDR3 spans 15 residues. Germline values: CDR1 MNHEY, CDR2 SVGEGT. Trimming pared 2 bases from V and 4 bases from J, leaving 12 bases between. The CDR3 here is CASSYPWGRNQPQHF. Here the CDR3 DNA reads TGTGCCAGCAGTTACCCCTGGGGGAGAAATCAGCCCCAGCATTTT.

Many counts were recorded for this clonotype. The rearrangement links TRBV7-2 to TRBJ1-5, with D tentatively TRBD1 (6 bases). Germline V gives CDR1 SGHTA, CDR2 FQGNSA. CDR3 length: 13 amino acids. V lost 6 bases to trimming and J lost 9 bases, with 15 bases between them. In DNA form, the CDR3 reads TGTGCCAGCAGTTATGGACAGATGAGGCCCCAGCATTTT. Its protein is CASSYGQMRPQHF.